A selection of T cell receptor beta chains follows, all from one sample in a study of beta chain features in type 1 diabetes. Clones were read by immunoSEQ multiplex PCR, and TCRdb kept only the in-frame ones, dropping some. The repertoire holds 550,000 to 850,000 clones, with roughly 13% as singletons. The source material was naive CD4+ T cells from blood. All receptors derive from a man between 18 and 29 years old with type 1 diabetes. Both conserved end residues are part of each CDR3. D genes are given only for firm matches. Clone size is shown for a subset of rows, as once, few, many or a class of expanded clone.

>few|NA|TRBJ2-1|TRBV1
CTSSPLYGGGPGNEQFF
TGCACCAGCAGTCCCCTCTATGGCGGGGGCCCGGGTAATGAGCAGTTCTTC
>few|TRBD1|TRBJ1-6|TRBV15
CATSRAGQGARSPLHF
TGTGCCACCAGCAGAGCAGGACAGGGGGCTCGGTCACCCCTCCACTTT
>few|TRBD1|TRBJ2-2|TRBV7-2
CASSSGQGVAGELFF
TGTGCCAGCAGCTCGGGACAGGGAGTGGCCGGGGAGCTGTTTTTT
>NA|NA|TRBJ1-2|TRBV4-1
CASSHPPGANYGYTF
TGCGCCAGCAGCCATCCCCCGGGGGCAAACTATGGCTACACCTTC
>NA|NA|TRBJ2-2|TRBV14
CASSLLGGNTGELFF
TGTGCCAGCAGCCTGTTAGGGGGTAACACCGGGGAGCTGTTTTTT
>few|NA|TRBJ2-2|TRBV27
CASRGTANTGELFF
TGTGCCAGCAGGGGAACTGCAAACACCGGGGAGCTGTTTTTT
>few|TRBD1|TRBJ1-2|TRBV10-3
CAISDSRQGGDGYTF
TGTGCCATCAGTGACTCGCGACAGGGAGGAGATGGCTACACCTTC
>few|NA|TRBJ1-5|TRBV28
CASSTVEGEGHNQPQHF
TGTGCCAGCAGTACAGTCGAAGGGGAGGGCCACAATCAGCCCCAGCATTTT
>NA|TRBD1|TRBJ1-2|TRBV4-1
CASSQPGTDPYGYTF
TGCGCCAGCAGCCAACCTGGGACAGACCCCTATGGCTACACCTTC
>NA|NA|TRBJ1-6|TRBV2
CASSEHPPSPLHF
TGTGCCAGCAGTGAACATCCACCCTCACCCCTCCACTTT
>few|NA|TRBJ2-2|TRBV28
CASSPQFRVSNTGELFF
TGTGCCAGCAGCCCCCAGTTTAGGGTTTCGAACACCGGGGAGCTGTTTTTT
>few|NA|TRBJ2-7|TRBV28
CASSSPGRASYEQYF
TGTGCCAGCAGTAGTCCGGGCCGAGCCTCCTACGAGCAGTACTTC
>few|TRBD1|TRBJ1-1|TRBV2
CASTSRTGEPNTEAFF
TGTGCCAGCACCAGCAGGACAGGGGAGCCGAACACTGAAGCTTTCTTT
>NA|NA|TRBJ2-2|TRBV14
CASSYGPYTGELFF
TGTGCCAGCAGCTACGGGCCCTACACCGGGGAGCTGTTTTTT
>few|TRBD1|TRBJ1-2|TRBV28
CASSPSGGHNYGYTF
TGTGCCAGCAGCCCCTCAGGGGGGCATAACTATGGCTACACCTTC
>few|NA|TRBJ1-1|TRBV5-8
CASSKGDTRGTEAFF
TGTGCCAGCAGCAAGGGGGACACCCGGGGCACTGAAGCTTTCTTT
>NA|TRBD2|TRBJ2-7|TRBV6-5
CASSQGGSYEQYF
TGTGCCAGCAGCCAGGGAGGGTCCTACGAGCAGTACTTC
>NA|TRBD1|TRBJ2-3|TRBV4-1
CASSQDLGQGTHTQYF
TGCGCCAGCAGCCAAGATTTGGGACAGGGGACCCATACGCAGTATTTT
>NA|NA|TRBJ2-3|TRBV23-1
CASSQGDVTDTQYF
TGCGCCAGCAGTCAAGGCGATGTCACAGATACGCAGTATTTT
>NA|NA|TRBJ2-5|TRBV6-5
CASSYSGPQTQYF
TGTGCCAGCAGTTACTCCGGGCCCCAGACCCAGTACTTC
>NA|TRBD1|TRBJ2-1|TRBV7-9
CASSKMAGQGSDNEQFF
TGTGCCAGCAGCAAAATGGCCGGACAGGGGAGCGACAATGAGCAGTTCTTC
>few|NA|TRBJ2-5|TRBV6-5
CASSYGTLNKETQYF
TGTGCCAGCAGTTACGGGACACTTAACAAAGAGACCCAGTACTTC
>NA|NA|TRBJ2-3|TRBV5-5
CASSNPGQSRTDTQYF
TGTGCCAGCAGCAATCCAGGGCAATCTCGCACAGATACGCAGTATTTT
>NA|TRBD1|TRBJ2-3|TRBV18
CASSLAGTGGFADTQYF
TGTGCCAGCTCACTTGCCGGGACAGGGGGCTTCGCAGATACGCAGTATTTT
>few|NA|TRBJ1-1|TRBV14
CASRPSSVGATAFF
TGTGCCAGCAGACCCTCATCGGTGGGCGCTACAGCTTTCTTT
>NA|TRBD1|TRBJ2-2|TRBV30
CAWMFGQGFRGELFF
TGTGCCTGGATGTTCGGACAGGGGTTTCGTGGGGAGCTGTTTTTT
>few|TRBD1|TRBJ2-6|TRBV9
CASAGQGIFSGANVLTF
TGTGCCAGCGCCGGACAGGGCATATTCTCTGGGGCCAACGTCCTGACTTTC
>NA|TRBD1|TRBJ2-3|TRBV5-1
CASSYFDRDTDTQYF
TGCGCCAGCAGCTATTTTGACAGGGATACAGATACGCAGTATTTT
>few|NA|TRBJ2-5|TRBV6-1
CASRRDVQETQYF
TGTGCCAGCAGGAGGGACGTTCAAGAGACCCAGTACTTC
>NA|NA|TRBJ1-2|TRBV7-9
CASSGERPRESCTF
TGTGCCAGCAGCGGGGAGCGGCCCAGGGAAAGTTGCACCTTC
>NA|TRBD1|TRBJ1-2|TRBV6-1
CASSRQGATSGYTF
TGTGCCAGCAGTCGACAGGGGGCCACTAGTGGCTACACCTTC
>NA|NA|TRBJ1-1|TRBV30
CAWSVVVGGEAFF
TGTGCCTGGAGTGTAGTCGTGGGGGGTGAAGCTTTCTTT
>NA|TRBD1|TRBJ2-2|TRBV30
CAWRGQGHVPTGELFF
TGTGCCTGGAGGGGACAGGGCCATGTACCTACCGGGGAGCTGTTTTTT
>NA|NA|TRBJ2-7|TRBV10-3
CAIRGTESYEQYF
TGTGCCATCAGAGGGACGGAGAGCTACGAGCAGTACTTC
>NA|NA|TRBJ1-6|TRBV7-8
CASSSREVNSPLHF
TGTGCCAGCAGCTCCCGGGAAGTTAATTCACCCCTCCACTTT
>few|NA|TRBJ1-5|TRBV2
CASSLNRGGGNQPQHF
TGTGCCAGCAGTTTAAACCGGGGAGGGGGCAATCAGCCCCAGCATTTT
>few|TRBD2|TRBJ2-7|TRBV2
CASMRGLGGYEQYF
TGTGCCAGCATGAGGGGACTAGGAGGCTACGAGCAGTACTTC
>few|NA|TRBJ2-1|TRBV5-6
CASSSTASSYNEQFF
TGTGCCAGCAGCTCGACCGCGAGCTCCTACAATGAGCAGTTCTTC
>NA|TRBD2|TRBJ2-1|TRBV6-4
CASSGVAGEQFF
TGTGCCAGCAGTGGGGTAGCGGGGGAGCAGTTCTTC
>NA|NA|TRBJ2-1|TRBV4-1
CASSQDPAGGPWFF
TGCGCCAGCAGCCAAGATCCCGCCGGGGGACCCTGGTTCTTC
>NA|NA|TRBJ1-2|TRBV27
CASSLSSSLQAIGYTF
TGTGCCAGCAGTTTATCTTCATCGCTCCAGGCTATAGGCTACACCTTC
>few|NA|TRBJ2-5|TRBV6-5
CASSYSSVSETQYF
TGTGCCAGCAGTTACTCCTCCGTATCGGAGACCCAGTACTTC
>NA|NA|TRBJ1-2|TRBV6-1
CASHEGDNNYGYTF
TGTGCCAGTCATGAGGGGGACAACAACTATGGCTACACCTTC
>few|NA|TRBJ2-2|TRBV29-1
CSVRRHTGELFF
TGCAGCGTGAGGAGGCACACCGGGGAGCTGTTTTTT
>NA|NA|TRBJ2-1|TRBV5-4
CASSLALSWGNEQFF
TGTGCCAGCAGCTTGGCCCTATCCTGGGGCAATGAGCAGTTCTTC
>NA|NA|TRBJ1-6|TRBV27
CASSRVIGNSPLHF
TGTGCCAGCAGCAGGGTGATTGGTAATTCACCCCTCCACTTT
>NA|NA|TRBJ2-3|TRBV30
CAWSAGDTQYF
TGTGCCTGGAGTGCAGGAGATACGCAGTATTTT
>few|TRBD1|TRBJ2-5|TRBV19
CASSPLQGNGKTQYF
TGTGCCAGTAGTCCCCTACAGGGGAACGGAAAGACCCAGTACTTC
>few|TRBD2|TRBJ2-1|TRBV9
CASSVLSSGGFSYNEQFF
TGTGCCAGCAGCGTTTTGTCTAGCGGGGGTTTCTCCTACAATGAGCAGTTCTTC
>NA|TRBD1|TRBJ2-5|TRBV19
CASSIDPGTVNQETQYF
TGTGCCAGTAGTATAGACCCCGGGACAGTTAACCAAGAGACCCAGTACTTC
>NA|NA|TRBJ2-1|TRBV11-2
CASSLGNNEQFF
TGTGCCAGCAGCTTAGGAAACAATGAGCAGTTCTTC
>NA|TRBD1|TRBJ1-1|TRBV5-4
CASSMKDRGGTEAFF
TGTGCCAGCAGTATGAAAGACAGGGGAGGCACTGAAGCTTTCTTT
>NA|NA|TRBJ2-7|TRBV6-5
CASSYSSPAVYEQYF
TGTGCCAGCAGTTACTCGAGCCCGGCAGTTTACGAGCAGTACTTC
>NA|NA|TRBJ1-1|TRBV12-5
CASGLKPNTEAFF
TGTGCTAGTGGTTTGAAGCCGAACACTGAAGCTTTCTTT
>NA|NA|TRBJ1-4|TRBV2
CASSSGTMFF
TGTGCCAGCAGTTCGGGCACCATGTTTTTT